Listed below are T cell receptor beta chains from one sample, sequenced in a study of shared clonotypes between healthy human individuals. Sequenced by immunoSEQ multiplex PCR; TCRdb stores in-frame clones only, minus some. The sample includes about 590,000 clones, around 95% of them seen just once. Sequencing input: naive CD8+ T cells sorted from blood. These receptors all come from a woman aged 25-40 years in good health. Each CDR3 is given with its conserved first and last residue. D genes are given only for firm matches. Part of the rows lack a size; the others show once, few, many or a class for expanded clones.

15,NA,NA,TRBV7-8,TRBJ2-1,CASSPADRTFTEQFF,TGTGCCAGCAGCCCCGCGGACAGAACCTTTACTGAGCAGTTCTTC
17,TRBD2,NA,TRBV4-1,TRBJ2-1,CASSATTGRSSYNEQFF,TGCGCCAGCAGCGCTACCACCGGGAGGAGCTCCTACAATGAGCAGTTCTTC
14,TRBD1,NA,TRBV5-5,TRBJ2-5,CASRVSGGPRSQYF,TGTGCCAGCAGGGTCTCAGGGGGCCCAAGGTCCCAGTACTTC
17,NA,NA,TRBV7-9,TRBJ1-4,CASSSRTVTPPGEKLFF,TGTGCCAGCAGTTCACGGACAGTCACTCCCCCCGGCGAAAAACTGTTTTTT
14,NA,NA,TRBV5-1,TRBJ2-7,CASSLVGTSYEQYF,TGCGCCAGCAGCTTGGTTGGGACCTCCTACGAGCAGTACTTC
12,NA,NA,TRBV6-6,TRBJ2-3,CARWDTLDTQYF,TGTGCCAGATGGGACACCTTGGATACGCAGTATTTT
14,NA,NA,TRBV9,TRBJ2-1,CASNAGALYNEQFF,TGTGCCAGCAACGCGGGCGCATTATACAATGAGCAGTTCTTC
12,NA,NA,TRBV11-2,TRBJ2-1,CASSSVDNEQFF,TGTGCCAGCAGCTCGGTGGACAATGAGCAGTTCTTC
14,NA,once,TRBV28,TRBJ2-2,CASSLQYPSRELFF,TGTGCCAGCAGCCTCCAGTACCCGTCGAGGGAGCTGTTTTTT
15,NA,NA,TRBV27,TRBJ2-2,CASSPGALDTGELFF,TGTGCCAGCAGTCCCGGGGCTCTGGACACCGGGGAGCTGTTTTTT
15,NA,NA,TRBV27,TRBJ2-1,CASSLSGRLYNEQFF,TGTGCCAGCAGTTTATCCGGGAGACTCTACAATGAGCAGTTCTTC
13,NA,NA,TRBV27,TRBJ2-5,CASSPWSGETQYF,TGTGCCAGCAGTCCGTGGTCGGGGGAGACCCAGTACTTC
14,TRBD2,NA,TRBV27,TRBJ2-7,CASSLRSGLNEQYF,TGTGCCAGCAGTTTACGTAGCGGGCTCAACGAGCAGTACTTC
13,NA,NA,TRBV28,TRBJ2-7,CASSRGILNEQYF,TGTGCCAGCAGCCGCGGGATCCTCAACGAGCAGTACTTC
14,NA,NA,TRBV6-5,TRBJ1-2,CASSYAQANYGYTF,TGTGCCAGCAGTTACGCACAAGCTAACTATGGCTACACCTTC
14,TRBD1,NA,TRBV29-1,TRBJ2-7,CSVEGGDSAYEQYF,TGCAGCGTTGAAGGAGGGGACAGTGCTTACGAGCAGTACTTC
16,NA,NA,TRBV2,TRBJ1-2,CASSHPAETKAYGYTF,TGTGCCAGCAGCCATCCCGCGGAGACCAAAGCCTATGGCTACACCTTC
13,NA,NA,TRBV4-1,TRBJ2-2,CASSQEGSGELFF,TGCGCCAGCAGCCAAGAAGGATCCGGGGAGCTGTTTTTT
15,NA,NA,TRBV5-1,TRBJ1-5,CASSLGVVGNQPQHF,TGCGCCAGCAGCTTGGGTGTGGTTGGCAATCAGCCCCAGCATTTT
13,TRBD1,NA,TRBV9,TRBJ2-1,CASTGGSLPEQFF,TGTGCCAGCACAGGGGGAAGTTTACCTGAGCAGTTCTTC
13,NA,NA,TRBV6-5,TRBJ2-2,CASRGVLAGELFF,TGTGCCAGCAGGGGGGTTCTGGCCGGGGAGCTGTTTTTT
17,NA,NA,TRBV5-6,TRBJ2-3,CASRGTRSEWFTDTQYF,TGTGCCAGCAGAGGGACTCGAAGCGAATGGTTCACAGATACGCAGTATTTT
12,NA,few,TRBV4-2,TRBJ2-7,CASSQEGYEQYF,TGTGCCAGCAGCCAAGAGGGCTACGAGCAGTACTTC
14,TRBD1,few,TRBV13,TRBJ1-1,CASSQGQMNTEAFF,TGTGCCAGCAGCCAGGGACAGATGAACACTGAAGCTTTCTTT
19,NA,NA,TRBV21-1,TRBJ2-1,CASSTPGLAAGSSYNEQFF,TGTGCCAGCAGCACCCCGGGACTAGCGGCGGGAAGCTCCTACAATGAGCAGTTCTTC
16,NA,NA,TRBV29-1,TRBJ2-2,CSVEVRGGRNTGELFF,TGCAGCGTTGAGGTCAGGGGCGGACGGAACACCGGGGAGCTGTTTTTT
15,TRBD1,once,TRBV27,TRBJ1-1,CASSISQGANTEAFF,TGTGCCAGCAGCATCTCGCAGGGGGCGAACACTGAAGCTTTCTTT